These 28 T cell receptor beta chains originate from one sample sequenced in a study of blood T cell repertoires in COVID-19. The protocol was immunoSEQ multiplex PCR, while the TCRdb copy is restricted to in-frame clones and leaves out a portion. The table records tens of thousands of clones, more than 75% of them present only once. The sample comprised peripheral blood. The source of these receptors is a man between 65 and 85 years old with acute or convalescent COVID-19.

A single count supports this clone. The V gene is TRBV11-2, the J gene TRBJ2-5, with 8 bases identical to TRBD2. V gave up 6 bases and J gave up 5 bases; unmatched junction bases: 8. The CDR3 is 14 amino acids. CDR1 SGHAT and CDR2 FQNNGV come from the germline V gene. In DNA form, the CDR3 reads TGTGCCAGCAGGTTCCGGGAGGGCCCGGAGACCCAGTACTTC. Amino acid sequence: CASRFREGPETQYF.

The chain joins TRBV11-3 to TRBJ2-3, with 7 nucleotides matching TRBD2. This CDR3 region has 16 residues. V lost 3 bases to trimming and J lost 5 bases; unmatched junction nucleotides: 11. From germline, CDR1 is SGHNT and CDR2 YENEEA. CDR3 coding DNA: TGTGCCAGCAGCTTGGGGGTTGGCGGGGGAGGAGATACGCAGTATTTT. Protein: CASSLGVGGGGDTQYF.

This chain connects TRBV24-1 to TRBJ1-5; D gene uncertain. V lost 1 base to trimming and J lost 7 bases, with 13 bases between them. CDR1 KGHDR and CDR2 SFDVKD come from the germline V gene. The CDR3 is 15 residues long. CDR3 sequence: CATSDLQPLGQPQHF. The CDR3 DNA follows: TGTGCCACCAGTGATTTACAACCCTTGGGCCAGCCCCAGCATTTT.

The gene calls are TRBV7-8 and TRBJ1-5; 10 bases map to TRBD1. This CDR3 spans 14 amino acids. V lost 3 bases and J lost 7; bases outside the gene matches: 3. From germline, CDR1 is SGHVS and CDR2 FQNEAQ. In DNA, the CDR3 is TGTGCCAGCAGCTTGGGGACAGGGGCACAGCCCCAGCATTTT. It specifies CASSLGTGAQPQHF.

The rearrangement links TRBV5-6 to TRBJ1-1; no clear D gene. In germline, CDR1 is SGHDT, CDR2 YYEEEE. This CDR3 region has 13 residues. The V end lost 0 bases, the J end lost 7 bases, and 10 bases lay between the germline ends. CDR3 sequence: CASSLVLSGEAFF. For the CDR3, the DNA is TGTGCCAGCAGCTTGGTGCTGAGCGGTGAAGCTTTCTTT. Filled out from reference TRBV5-6 and TRBJ1-1, the complete variable domain reads DAGVTQSPTHLIKTRGQQVTLRCSPKSGHDTVSWYQQALGQGPQFIFQYYEEEERQRGNFPDRFSGHQFPNYSSELNVNALLLGDSALYLCASSLVLSGEAFFGQGTRLTVV.

V is TRBV27 and J is TRBJ2-1; the match to TRBD2 covers 7 bases. Germline-derived CDR1 and CDR2 are MNHEY and SMNVEV (reference sequence). The CDR3 spans 14 residues. V was clipped by 6 bases and J by 9 bases; unmatched bases: 11. DNA of the CDR3: TGTGCCAGCAGCCGGACGACTAGCCCGCCTGAGCAGTTCTTC. Translating it yields CASSRTTSPPEQFF.

This clone was seen a handful of times. This chain uses TRBV29-1 with TRBJ2-7; the match to TRBD2 covers 8 bases. J was trimmed by 5 bases and V by 5 bases; bases with no gene match: 11. This CDR3 has 14 residues. Germline V gene sequence: CDR1 SQVTM, CDR2 ANQGSEA. The CDR3 DNA is TGCAGCGTTCCTCGGGGGGGAGACCCACACGAGCAGTACTTC. It yields the protein CSVPRGGDPHEQYF.

The chain has TRBV5-1 and TRBJ2-3; tentatively, D is TRBD2 (6 bases). Trimming shortened V by 5 bases and J by 4 bases, and 17 bases separated the two germline ends. CDR1 SGHRS and CDR2 YFSETQ come from the germline V gene. This CDR3 has 15 residues. CDR3 bases: TGCGCCAGCAGACCGGGACTCCCCGGGGCAGATACGCAGTATTTT. As protein: CASRPGLPGADTQYF.

The sample holds one count of this clone. V and J are TRBV7-2 and TRBJ1-3; 10 bases fit TRBD1. The CDR3 is made up of 18 amino acids. The V gene end was trimmed by 3 bases and the J gene end by 0 bases; junction bases not matched to a gene: 8. Germline V gives CDR1 SGHTA, CDR2 FQGNSA. The CDR3 nucleotides are TGTGCCAGCAGCTTCAATAGACAGGGGGCACTCTCTGGAAACACCATATATTTT. Translation: CASSFNRQGALSGNTIYF.

The chain links TRBV7-8 to TRBJ2-7; 9 nucleotides align to TRBD2. The CDR3 has 15 residues. Germline V gene sequence: CDR1 SGHVS, CDR2 FQNEAQ. V dropped 6 bases and J dropped 3; count of bases not matched to a gene: 9. Written as DNA, the CDR3 is TGTGCCAGCAGTTTTAATAGCGGGAGCGTCTACGAGCAGTACTTC. Protein sequence: CASSFNSGSVYEQYF. Complete variable domain (other parts from reference TRBV7-8 and TRBJ2-7): GAGVSQSPRYKVAKRGQDVALRCDPISGHVSLFWYQQALGQGPEFLTYFQNEAQLDKSGLPSDRFFAERPEGSVSTLKIQRTQQEDSAVYLCASSFNSGSVYEQYFGPGTRLTVT.

V is TRBV5-4 and J is TRBJ2-2; TRBD1 matches at 7 bases. CDR1 and CDR2 from the germline V gene are SGHNT and YYREEE (reference sequence). Losses at the gene ends were 4 bases for V and 6 bases for J; bases not matched to a gene: 9. The CDR3 extends over 15 amino acids. Here the CDR3 DNA reads TGTGCCAGCAGCCCCGACCCGGGACAGCCCGGGGAGCTGTTTTTT. Protein sequence: CASSPDPGQPGELFF.

In nucleotides, the CDR3 is TGTGCCGGTGGAGGCGACGAGCAGTACTTC. Translating it yields CAGGGDEQYF. The chain uses TRBV5-6 and TRBJ2-7, with a tentative D call TRBD2 (5 bases). V lost 10 bases and J lost 5, with 10 bases in between. Looked up from germline, CDR1 is SGHDT and CDR2 is YYEEEE. The CDR3 is 10 residues long.

J is TRBJ2-2 and V is TRBV7-2; unclear D gene. V gave up 4 bases and J gave up 0 bases, with 12 bases separating them. The germline CDR1 and CDR2 sequences are SGHTA and FQGNSA. This CDR3 spans 16 amino acids. The CDR3 DNA sequence: TGTGCCAGCAGCTCCACACCGTTCGCGAACACCGGGGAGCTGTTTTTT. As protein: CASSSTPFANTGELFF.

This clone was seen a few times. The chain carries TRBV21-1 and TRBJ1-2; the D call of TRBD1 is as the table states it, not checked on the DNA. TRBV21-1 is a pseudogene. The CDR3 is 15 amino acids. The CDR3 region is CASSRRSPFRPGYTF. The CDR3 nucleotides read TGTGCCAGCAGCCGGCGATCACCTTTCAGGCCTGGCTACACCTTC.

This clone was counted only a few times. CDR3 loop: CASSRGLAVYEQYF. In DNA form, the CDR3 reads TGTGCCAGCAGCCGGGGACTAGCGGTCTACGAGCAGTACTTC. The chain employs TRBV5-4 and TRBJ2-7; 11 bases fit TRBD2. The CDR3 has 14 residues. After removal of 4 bases from V and 3 bases from J, the junction contained 3 bases not matched to a gene. The germline V gene encodes CDR1 SGHNT and CDR2 YYREEE (reference sequence).

J is TRBJ2-7 and V is TRBV10-1, with 9 nucleotides matching TRBD1. The CDR3 is made up of 16 amino acids. CDR1 is WNHNN and CDR2 is SYGVQD in the germline V gene (reference sequence). V lost 5 bases to trimming and J lost 6 bases; unmatched junction nucleotides: 14. In DNA, the CDR3 is TGCGCCAGCAGTCTTAAACCGGGACAGGGAATCCGCGAGCAGTACTTC. Residues: CASSLKPGQGIREQYF.

The chain has TRBV15 and TRBJ2-7; 15 nucleotides line up with TRBD2. Per the germline V gene, CDR1 is LNHNV and CDR2 is YYDKDF (reference sequence). This CDR3 is 19 amino acids long. V lost 5 bases to trimming and J lost 0 bases; unmatched junction nucleotides: 11. For the CDR3, the DNA is TGTGCCACCAGCGGAGGGGCCGGGACTAGCGGGAGGTTCTCCTACGAGCAGTACTTC. Its protein is CATSGGAGTSGRFSYEQYF.

The chain joins TRBV7-2 to TRBJ2-5; TRBD1 matches at 8 bases. Germline values: CDR1 SGHTA, CDR2 FQGNSA. Trimming took 5 bases from V and 7 from J; bases not matched to a gene: 0. There are 11 residues in the CDR3. CDR3 DNA sequence: TGTGCCAGCAGCACAGGGGGGACCCAGTACTTC. The encoded protein is CASSTGGTQYF.

The chain has TRBV19 and TRBJ1-1; D is perhaps TRBD1 (6 bases). V was pared by 8 bases and J by 5 bases, with 18 bases between. The CDR3 loop spans 14 amino acids. Germline loops: CDR1 LNHDA, CDR2 SQIVND (reference sequence). The DNA of the CDR3 is TGTGCCAGTTCTTCGACAGGTTCAGGTACTGAAGCTTTCTTT. Residues: CASSSTGSGTEAFF.

The chain joins TRBV28 to TRBJ1-3, with a weak D call TRBD1 (6 bases). The CDR3 totals 13 residues. V lost 11 bases and J 2 bases, leaving 13 bases between the germline ends. Germline values: CDR1 MDHEN, CDR2 SYDVKM. In DNA form, the CDR3 reads TGTGCCGGCCTCGACAGGCCTGGAAACACCATATATTTT. It is translated as CAGLDRPGNTIYF.

The chain has TRBV18 and TRBJ2-7; TRBD1 aligns across 10 bases. In germline, CDR1 is KGHSH, CDR2 LQKENI. The J segment lost 2 bases and the V segment lost 6 bases, leaving 4 bases of the junction unmatched. The CDR3 covers 14 residues. Here the CDR3 reads CASSRDRGPYEQYF. The CDR3 nucleotides are TGTGCCAGCTCGCGGGACAGGGGACCCTACGAGCAGTACTTC.

This clone was seen only a few times. The chain combines TRBV5-1 with TRBJ1-2; D not certain. V was cut by 0 bases and J by 3 bases, with 12 bases left in between. CDR3 length equals 15 residues. Germline CDR1 SGHRS, CDR2 YFSETQ. The CDR3 loop reads CASSLEQRPYYGYTF. The CDR3 region has the DNA TGCGCCAGCAGCTTGGAGCAGCGCCCCTACTATGGCTACACCTTC.

This clone appeared a single time. This chain connects TRBV5-1 to TRBJ2-1, with D possibly being TRBD2 (6 bases). Germline CDR1 is SGHRS and CDR2 is YFSETQ. V gave up 4 bases and J gave up 7 bases, with 18 bases separating them. CDR3 length: 15 amino acids. CDR3 protein: CASSGQRVLRNEQFF. DNA of the CDR3: TGCGCCAGCAGCGGGCAGCGGGTTCTTCGGAATGAGCAGTTCTTC.

The chain is built from TRBV11-2 and TRBJ2-5, with 10 bases that match TRBD1. This CDR3 comprises 16 residues. CDR1 and CDR2 (germline): SGHAT, FQNNGV. V lost 2 bases to trimming and J lost 4 bases; unmatched junction nucleotides: 7. The CDR3 bases are TGTGCCAGCAGCTTATCAGCGACAGGGGGCTCAGAGACCCAGTACTTC. It encodes CASSLSATGGSETQYF.

The chain uses TRBV5-6 and TRBJ1-6; weak D call: TRBD1 (6 bases). Germline loops: CDR1 SGHDT, CDR2 YYEEEE. This CDR3 region has 15 residues. With 0 bases removed from V and 9 bases from J, the gap between germline ends came to 13 bases. The CDR3 spells CASSLGGSGVSPLHF. The CDR3 nucleotides read TGTGCCAGCAGCTTGGGAGGTTCAGGGGTTTCACCCCTCCACTTT. The variable domain in full, with the rest retrieved from reference TRBV5-6 and TRBJ1-6, is DAGVTQSPTHLIKTRGQQVTLRCSPKSGHDTVSWYQQALGQGPQFIFQYYEEEERQRGNFPDRFSGHQFPNYSSELNVNALLLGDSALYLCASSLGGSGVSPLHFGNGTRLTVT.

This chain connects TRBV2 to TRBJ2-7; TRBD1 aligns across 7 bases. Trimming took 8 bases from V and 3 from J; bases not matched to a gene: 10. CDR1 SNHLY and CDR2 FYNNEI come from the germline V gene. This CDR3 is built from 14 residues. CDR3 in amino acids: CASGPRDSLYEQYF. The DNA for the CDR3 is TGTGCCAGCGGTCCCCGGGACAGCCTCTACGAGCAGTACTTC.

V gene TRBV19 combines with J gene TRBJ1-3, with D perhaps matching TRBD1 (6 bases). Trimming took off 7 bases at V and 4 bases at J, with 14 bases between the two ends. The CDR3 is 14 amino acids. CDR1 and CDR2 (germline): LNHDA, SQIVND (reference sequence). CDR3 DNA sequence: TGTGCCAGTACGGTGCGGGGGCCAGGAAACACCATATATTTT. This codes for CASTVRGPGNTIYF.

V is TRBV6-5 and J is TRBJ1-2; no reliable D call. V lost 5 bases, J lost 8 bases, and 15 bases lay in between. CDR1 is MNHEY and CDR2 is SVGAGI in the germline V gene. The CDR3 is 13 amino acids. The CDR3 sequence: CASSTVGSGGYTF. The CDR3 DNA is TGTGCCAGCAGTACGGTAGGGTCGGGAGGCTACACCTTC.